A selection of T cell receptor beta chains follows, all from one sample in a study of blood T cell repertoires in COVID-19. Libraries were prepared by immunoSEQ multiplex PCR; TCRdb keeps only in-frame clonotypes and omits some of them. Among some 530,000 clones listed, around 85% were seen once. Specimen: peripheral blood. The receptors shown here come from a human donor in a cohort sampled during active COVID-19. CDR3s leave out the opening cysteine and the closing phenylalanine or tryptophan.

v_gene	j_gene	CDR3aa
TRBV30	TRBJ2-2	AWGPMPTGELF
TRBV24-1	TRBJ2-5	ATSDSPGDHY
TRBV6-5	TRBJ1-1	ASSYSQGATEAF
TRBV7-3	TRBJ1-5	ASSLDGQRNQPQH
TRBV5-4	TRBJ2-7	ASSRDRGREQY
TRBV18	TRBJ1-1	ASSPVSGTGDTEAF
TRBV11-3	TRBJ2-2	ASSFSRGELF
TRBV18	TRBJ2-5	ASSPESGQETQY
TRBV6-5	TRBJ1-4	ASSRTTTNEKLF
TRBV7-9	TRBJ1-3	ASSLGGQGISGNTIY
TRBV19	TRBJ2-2	ASTPKNYYTGELF
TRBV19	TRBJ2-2	ASSMNRAGELF
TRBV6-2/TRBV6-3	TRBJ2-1	ASSLGQGDWDEQF
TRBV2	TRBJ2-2	ASQSNSGYTGELF